A single sample gave rise to the 22 T cell receptor beta chains below, sequenced in a study of blood T cell repertoires in COVID-19. Clones were sequenced by immunoSEQ multiplex PCR, and TCRdb holds only the in-frame ones, with some missing. Seen here are tens of thousands of clones, 87% observed once, and the top ten hold 5% to 8%. Sample: peripheral blood. The receptors were sampled from a woman aged 50 to 60 with acute or convalescent COVID-19.

This chain links TRBV5-1 with TRBJ1-1; D not certain. Germline lookup yields CDR1 SGHRS and CDR2 YFSETQ. CDR3 length equals 16 residues. V dropped 1 base and J dropped 5 bases, with 18 bases sitting between them. CDR3 sequence (DNA): TGCGCCAGCAGCTTGTTTTCCGCAGGTTCGTCGACTGAAGCTTTCTTT. This gives the protein CASSLFSAGSSTEAFF.

CDR3 in DNA: TGTGCCATCAGTGATTCACCCAACTTTATGGACGGACTGAAGCCCTACGAGCAGTACTTC. Encoded protein: CAISDSPNFMDGLKPYEQYF. This chain uses TRBV10-3 with TRBJ2-7; a possible D gene is TRBD2 (5 bases). The CDR3 has 20 residues. CDR1 and CDR2 (germline): ENHRY, SYGVKD. The ends were cut back, 3 bases at V and 2 bases at J, with 29 bases in the middle.

The gene calls are TRBV4-1 and TRBJ2-6; 7 bases are a match to TRBD1. J lost 7 bases, V lost 4 bases, and 7 bases had no gene match. This CDR3 comprises 15 residues. Germline lookup yields CDR1 MGHRA and CDR2 YSYEKL. The CDR3 nucleotides read TGCGCCAGCAGCCTAGAACAGGGGATAGCCAACGTCCTGACTTTC. This codes for CASSLEQGIANVLTF.

This clone was picked up a small number of times. A read error may account for a junction end that differs from germline. This chain connects TRBV28 to TRBJ2-7, with 11 bases lining up with TRBD1. The CDR3 has 14 residues. The germline gives CDR1 MDHEN, CDR2 SYDVKM. In nucleotides, the CDR3 is TGTGCCAGCAGAAACCCGTCCAAAGGGACAGGGGGGCACTTC. Translating it yields CASRNPSKGTGGHF.

The V call is TRBV3-1 (or the pseudogene TRBV3-2), the J call TRBJ1-4; TRBD1 is a possible D gene (5 bases). Germline lookup yields CDR1 LGHDT and CDR2 YNNKEL (reference sequence). Trimming stripped 3 bases from V and 11 bases from J, with 10 bases between. The CDR3 is 12 residues long. DNA for the CDR3: TGTGCCAGCAGCCAGGGGGGGGAGAAACTGTTTTTT. Translation gives CASSQGGEKLFF.

This clone was seen only once. The CDR3 region has the DNA TGTGCCAGCAGCTTACGGGGGGGGAACACCGGGGAGCTGTTTTTT. Its translation is CASSLRGGNTGELFF. The rearrangement uses TRBV25-1 and TRBJ2-2, with 8 bases that match TRBD2. CDR3 length: 15 residues. Germline CDR1 reads MGHDK; CDR2 reads SYGVNS. V lost 6 bases, J lost 1 base, and 4 bases stayed unmatched.

This clone was recorded only once. This sequence joins TRBV2 and TRBJ1-5; possible D gene TRBD1, 5 bases. Germline V lookup: CDR1 SNHLY, CDR2 FYNNEI. The CDR3 covers 14 residues. V lost 6 bases, J lost 7 bases, and 16 bases lay in between. Written as DNA, the CDR3 is TGTGCCAGCAGGGGGGACCGCGGGGGACAGCCCCAGCATTTT. Protein product: CASRGDRGGQPQHF.

The rearrangement joins TRBV4-1 to TRBJ1-4; 10 nucleotides line up with TRBD1. CDR1 and CDR2 from the germline V gene are MGHRA and YSYEKL. There are 15 residues in the CDR3. V lost 3 bases to trimming and J lost 6 bases; unmatched junction nucleotides: 4. The CDR3 coding sequence is TGCGCCAGCAGCCATCCCGGGACAGGGGATGAAAAACTGTTTTTT. Translation: CASSHPGTGDEKLFF.

V and J are TRBV7-9 and TRBJ2-5; 8 nucleotides align to TRBD1. This CDR3 spans 13 amino acids. The ends lost 4 bases at V and 4 bases at J; junction bases unmatched: 2. Germline V lookup: CDR1 SEHNR, CDR2 FQNEAQ (reference sequence). CDR3 DNA: TGTGCCAGCAGCTCCAGGGGGCCAGAGACCCAGTACTTC. Amino acids: CASSSRGPETQYF.

The CDR3 bases are TGCGCCAGCAGCCTCTCCGGGACAGGGACGGGGAGTGAAAAACTGTTTTTT. It encodes CASSLSGTGTGSEKLFF. The V call is TRBV4-1, the J call TRBJ1-4; TRBD1 agrees at 9 bases. Germline V gives CDR1 MGHRA, CDR2 YSYEKL. V shed 4 bases and J 7 bases; nucleotides not matched to a gene: 13. The CDR3 has 17 amino acids.

This chain uses TRBV6-2 or TRBV6-3 with TRBJ2-5, with 7 bases aligning to TRBD1. With V trimmed by 2 bases and J by 5 bases, 8 bases remained unmatched. Germline V gene lookup returns CDR1 MNHEY and CDR2 SVGEGT. This CDR3 is built from 15 residues. The CDR3 spells CASSYGDRARETQYF. The CDR3 bases are TGTGCCAGCAGTTACGGTGACAGGGCGAGGGAGACCCAGTACTTC.

V and J are TRBV5-4 and TRBJ1-6, with 8 nucleotides matching TRBD1. V trimming: 4 bases; J trimming: 6 bases; junction bases outside the gene matches: 3. Looked up from germline, CDR1 is SGHNT and CDR2 is YYREEE (reference sequence). The CDR3 has 14 amino acids. The CDR3 DNA reads TGTGCCAGCAGCCTGGACAGGGCTAATTCACCCCTCCACTTT. Protein sequence: CASSLDRANSPLHF.

This clone has only one observation. This chain joins TRBV14 and TRBJ2-5; 8 bases are a match to TRBD2. This CDR3 comprises 18 residues. Germline V lookup: CDR1 SGHDN, CDR2 FVKESK. Trimming cost V 0 bases and J 0 bases; bases outside gene matches: 9. The CDR3 sequence: CASSQDGVAGPYQETQYF. The CDR3 region has the DNA TGTGCCAGCAGCCAAGACGGAGTAGCGGGGCCGTACCAAGAGACCCAGTACTTC.

This chain uses TRBV5-4 with TRBJ1-6; 8 bases agree with TRBD1. J lost 8 bases, V lost 4 bases, and 14 bases had no gene match. The CDR3 is 17 amino acids. From germline, CDR1 is SGHNT and CDR2 YYREEE (reference sequence). The CDR3 DNA is TGTGCCAGCAGCCCCTTGCCGGACAGGGAAGTGTATTCACCCCTCCACTTT. Amino acid sequence: CASSPLPDREVYSPLHF.

The CDR3: CASSQGILSGTSVYEQYF. The CDR3, as DNA: TGTGCCAGCAGCCAAGGTATCCTTTCCGGGACTAGCGTCTACGAGCAGTACTTC. The chain employs TRBV3-1 (or the pseudogene TRBV3-2) and TRBJ2-7, with TRBD2 matching 10 bases. With 1 base clipped from V and 3 bases from J, the junction kept 12 bases outside the gene matches. Germline CDR1 and CDR2: LGHDT and YNNKEL (reference sequence). The CDR3 is 18 amino acids.

The CDR3 reads CASSQDGGVTQYF. The CDR3 DNA reads TGCGCCAGCAGCCAAGATGGTGGAGTTACGCAGTATTTT. The rearrangement links TRBV4-3 to TRBJ2-3; D unresolved. The CDR3 has 13 residues. Germline CDR1 and CDR2: LGHNA and YSLEER. The V end was cut by 0 bases, the J end by 8 bases, with 9 bases between.

This clone was seen more than once but under ten times. The gene calls are TRBV5-4 and TRBJ1-1; 9 bases match TRBD1. V lost 5 bases to trimming and J lost 1 base; unmatched junction nucleotides: 0. Per germline, CDR1 SGHNT and CDR2 YYREEE (reference sequence). The CDR3 covers 13 residues. The CDR3 nucleotides are TGTGCCAGCAGGGGACAGGGGAACACTGAAGCTTTCTTT. This translates into CASRGQGNTEAFF.

This chain connects TRBV9 to TRBJ1-3; D may be TRBD1 (6 bases). Germline CDR1 reads SGDLS; CDR2 reads YYNGEE. CDR3 length: 16 amino acids. The V gene lost 0 bases and the J gene lost 4 bases, with 14 bases spanning the gap. CDR3 protein: CASSVARQGSGNTIYF. For the CDR3, the DNA is TGTGCCAGCAGCGTAGCTCGCCAGGGGTCCGGAAACACCATATATTTT.

This rearrangement joins TRBV6-5 to TRBJ1-4; tentatively, D is TRBD1 (5 bases). Germline V CDR1 and CDR2: MNHEY, SVGAGI. There are 15 residues in the CDR3. V lost 8 bases, J lost 8 bases, and 21 bases lay in between. CDR3 in DNA: TGTGCCAGCTCCAACGTGCGGGGGTATGGAGAAAAACTGTTTTTT. Translating gives CASSNVRGYGEKLFF.

The chain carries TRBV19 and TRBJ1-6; D is unresolved. Deletions cut 5 bases from V and 9 bases from J, with 11 bases between. The CDR3 runs to 13 residues. Looked up from germline, CDR1 is LNHDA and CDR2 is SQIVND (reference sequence). DNA of the CDR3: TGTGCCAGTAGTCGGCAGGCAGGTTCACCCCTCCACTTT. Amino acid sequence: CASSRQAGSPLHF. Supplemented by reference TRBV19 and TRBJ1-6, the full variable domain reads DGGITQSPKYLFRKEGQNVTLSCEQNLNHDAMYWYRQDPGQGLRLIYYSQIVNDFQKGDIAEGYSVSREKKESFPLTVTSAQKNPTAFYLCASSRQAGSPLHFGNGTRLTVT.

The sample holds one count of this clone. The J gene is TRBJ1-5, the V gene TRBV30; D gene unclear. The V and J ends lost 4 bases and 4 bases respectively, with 11 bases between them. The germline CDR1 and CDR2 sequences are GTSNPN and SVGIG (reference sequence). The CDR3 is 13 residues long. The CDR3 DNA is TGTGCCTGGAATTCGGGTCCGAATCAGCCCCAGCATTTT. Translating it yields CAWNSGPNQPQHF.

The chain joins TRBV7-8 to TRBJ2-5; tentatively, D is TRBD2 (6 bases). Trimming removed 5 bases at V and 5 bases at J, with 12 bases between. CDR1 SGHVS and CDR2 FQNEAQ come from the germline V gene. CDR3 length: 13 amino acids. The CDR3 here is CASSKLGGETQYF. In nucleotides, the CDR3 is TGTGCCAGCAGCAAGCTGGGGGGTGAGACCCAGTACTTC.